This T cell receptor beta chain appears in the sequencing data of a study of beta chain features in type 1 diabetes. The overall study: Cell yields, gender and age were comparable in patients and healthy donors. Study-wide results and caveats: There was a possibility that cDNA sequencing over-represented cells with high TCR expression. Junctions at VDJ sites from type 1 diabetes patients had fewer insertions and more deletions.

Cells sorted by CD45RO/CCR7/CD25/CD127/CD95/CD27 comprised CD4+ naive, central memory, regulatory and stem cell-like memory cells. Concerning this clone: Antigen specificity is unknown.

V was shortened by 3 bases and J by 2 bases, with 12 bases between the two germline ends. The CDR3 is 15 residues long. Germline V CDR1 and CDR2: KGHSH, LQKENI. The entirety of the isolated RNA underwent reverse transcription, so expressed TCRB transcripts were sequenced. Data came from immunoSEQ multiplex PCR; TCRdb stores just in-frame clones and leaves some out. The table records some 200,000 clones, approximately 11% of them present only once. The source is a young man in good health. The sample taken for sequencing was central memory CD4+ T cells from blood. The V call is TRBV18, the J call TRBJ2-3; D uncertain. The CDR3 DNA is TGTGCCAGCTCACCTGGAACCGTAGACACAGATACGCAGTATTTT. Its translation is CASSPGTVDTDTQYF.